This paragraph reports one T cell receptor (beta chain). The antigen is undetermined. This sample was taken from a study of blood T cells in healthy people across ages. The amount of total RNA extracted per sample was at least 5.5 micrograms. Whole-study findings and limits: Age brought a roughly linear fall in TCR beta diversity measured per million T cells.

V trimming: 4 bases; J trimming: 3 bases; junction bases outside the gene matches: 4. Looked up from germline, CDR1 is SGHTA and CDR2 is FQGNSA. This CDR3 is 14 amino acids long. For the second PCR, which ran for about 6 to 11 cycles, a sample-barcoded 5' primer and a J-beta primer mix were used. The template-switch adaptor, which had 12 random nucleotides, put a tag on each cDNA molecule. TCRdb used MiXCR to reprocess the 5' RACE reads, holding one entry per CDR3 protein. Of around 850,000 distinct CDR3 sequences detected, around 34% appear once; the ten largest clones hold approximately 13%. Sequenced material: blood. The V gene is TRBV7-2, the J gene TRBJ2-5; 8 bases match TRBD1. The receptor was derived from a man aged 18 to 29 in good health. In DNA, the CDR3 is TGTGCCAGCAGCTGGACAGGGCTAGAAGAGACCCAGTACTTC. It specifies CASSWTGLEETQYF.